The 7 T cell receptor beta chains below come from one sample, sequenced in a study of patients and donors after allogeneic stem cell transplantation. TCRdb itself ran the RT-PCR reads through MiXCR, one entry per CDR3 protein. The sample includes 400,000 to 500,000 distinct CDR3 sequences, around 15% seen only once; the top ten take 7% to 7.5%. The sequenced material came from blood, either unsorted or a sorted T cell fraction (not recorded which). The receptors come from a human donor who was either an allogeneic HSCT recipient or a stem cell or donor lymphocyte infusion donor (not recorded which). It is not recorded whose cells these are; they may come from a transplant donor.

This clonotype came up a few times. The chain couples TRBV15 to TRBJ2-1; 7 bases are a match to TRBD1. The trim removed 0 bases at V and 10 bases at J, leaving 18 bases unmatched. Germline assignment: CDR1 LNHNV and CDR2 YYDKDF (reference sequence). CDR3 size: 18 residues. CDR3 loop: CATSRDILPGQLQWEQFF. CDR3 nucleotides: TGTGCCACCAGCAGAGATATTTTGCCGGGACAGCTACAATGGGAGCAGTTCTTC.

This clonotype has at least ten counts. The V gene is TRBV12-3 or TRBV12-4, the J gene TRBJ2-7, with D hard to call. Trimming cost V 3 bases and J 2 bases, with 5 bases left between them. The CDR3 totals 12 residues. CDR3 in DNA: TGTGCCAGCAGTTTTCTTCCCTACGAGCAGTACTTC. It yields the protein CASSFLPYEQYF.

This clonotype was picked up many times. This rearrangement joins TRBV6-1 to TRBJ2-3, with 10 bases identical to TRBD1. The V gene end was trimmed by 6 bases and the J gene end by 3 bases; junction bases not matched to a gene: 9. The germline V gene encodes CDR1 MNHNS and CDR2 SASEGT. The CDR3 contains 16 residues. The chain's CDR3 is CASSKLPGQGTDTQYF. The DNA for the CDR3 is TGTGCCAGCAGCAAACTCCCGGGACAGGGGACAGATACGCAGTATTTT.

There are a few counts of this clonotype. The V and J genes are TRBV7-2 and TRBJ2-3, with 8 nucleotides matching TRBD2. Germline V gene sequence: CDR1 SGHTA, CDR2 FQGNSA. After removal of 4 bases from V and 0 bases from J, the junction contained 6 bases not matched to a gene. The CDR3 runs 16 residues. CDR3 protein: CASSSRLALSTDTQYF. The DNA for the CDR3 is TGTGCCAGCAGCTCCAGACTAGCGCTTAGCACAGATACGCAGTATTTT.

The chain carries TRBV7-9 and TRBJ1-5, with TRBD1 matching over 9 bases. J lost 4 bases, V lost 4 bases, and 8 bases had no gene match. This CDR3 has 16 amino acids. CDR1 is SEHNR and CDR2 is FQNEAQ in the germline V gene (reference sequence). The CDR3, as DNA: TGTGCCAGCAGCTCACGACAGGGGGAAATTAATCAGCCCCAGCATTTT. Translating it yields CASSSRQGEINQPQHF.

The CDR3 is CASSLEDRVWTEAFF. The CDR3 nucleotides are TGTGCCAGCAGCTTAGAGGACAGGGTTTGGACTGAAGCTTTCTTT. This rearrangement joins TRBV7-9 to TRBJ1-1; TRBD1 matches 8 bases. The junction had 6 bases not matched to a gene; V was cut back by 1 base and J by 5 bases. CDR3 length: 15 residues. Germline V lookup: CDR1 SEHNR, CDR2 FQNEAQ (reference sequence).

This clonotype was seen many times. J is TRBJ2-2 and V is TRBV2, with a tentative D call TRBD2 (6 bases). This CDR3 has 16 amino acids. With 8 bases removed from V and 3 bases from J, the gap between germline ends came to 19 bases. Germline V gives CDR1 SNHLY, CDR2 FYNNEI. The CDR3 loop reads CASSIIGDFYTGELFF. CDR3 nucleotides: TGTGCCAGCTCTATCATTGGGGACTTCTACACCGGGGAGCTGTTTTTT.